This TCR beta chain was identified during a study of blood T cells in healthy people across ages. Notes on the study in general: Diversity estimates from one million T cells were considered underestimates.

This CDR3 comprises 15 residues. The V gene lost 7 bases and the J gene lost 0 bases, with 10 bases spanning the gap. Germline CDR1 and CDR2: SEHNR and FQNEAQ (reference sequence). Next came a second PCR, run for about 6 to 12 cycles, which used a sample-barcoded 5' primer along with a J-beta primer mix. TCRdb itself ran the 5' RACE reads through MiXCR, one entry per CDR3 protein. The sample has 750,000 to 1,000,000 distinct CDR3 sequences, roughly 29% seen once; the top ten hold roughly a tenth. Notes on this clonotype: The antigen is undetermined.

These data are also associated with another study on T cells of mothers and their children. From that paper: The study sampled a few healthy Caucasian mothers and their six children. There were over 9.5 million TCR beta CDR3 reads from each mother and about 3 million from each child.

This TCR was sampled from a woman in her thirties or forties in good health. The chain is built from TRBV7-9 and TRBJ2-6; D unclear. The specimen sequenced was blood. CDR3 bases: TGTGCCAGCACACCCATGGACTCTGGGGCCAACGTCCTGACTTTC. The encoded protein is CASTPMDSGANVLTF.